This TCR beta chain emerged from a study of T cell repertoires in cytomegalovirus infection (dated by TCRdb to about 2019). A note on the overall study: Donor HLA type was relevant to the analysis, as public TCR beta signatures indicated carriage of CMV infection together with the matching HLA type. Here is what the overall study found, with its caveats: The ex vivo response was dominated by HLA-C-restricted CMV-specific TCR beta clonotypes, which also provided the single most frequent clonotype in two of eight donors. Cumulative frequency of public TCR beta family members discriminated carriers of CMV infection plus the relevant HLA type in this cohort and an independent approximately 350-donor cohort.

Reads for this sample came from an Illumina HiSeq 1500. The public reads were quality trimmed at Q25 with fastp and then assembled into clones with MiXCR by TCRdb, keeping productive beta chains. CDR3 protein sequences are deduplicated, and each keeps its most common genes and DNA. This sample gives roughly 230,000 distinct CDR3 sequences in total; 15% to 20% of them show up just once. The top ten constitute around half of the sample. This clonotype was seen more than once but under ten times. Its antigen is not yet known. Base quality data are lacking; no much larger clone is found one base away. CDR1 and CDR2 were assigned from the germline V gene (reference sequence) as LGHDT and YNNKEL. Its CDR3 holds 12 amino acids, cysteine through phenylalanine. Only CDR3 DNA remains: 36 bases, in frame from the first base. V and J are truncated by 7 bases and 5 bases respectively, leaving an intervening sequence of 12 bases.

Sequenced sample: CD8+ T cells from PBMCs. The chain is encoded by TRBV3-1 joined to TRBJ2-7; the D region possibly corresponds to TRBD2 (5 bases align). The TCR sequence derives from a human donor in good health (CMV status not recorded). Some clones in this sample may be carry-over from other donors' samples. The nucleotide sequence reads TGTGCCAGCATCGGGGAAGGCGACGAGCAGTACTTC. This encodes CASIGEGDEQYF.